The next 13 T cell receptor beta chains were all read from a single sample in a study of blood T cells in healthy people across ages. Through a sample-barcoded 5' primer and a J-beta primer mix, a second PCR was run for roughly 6 to 12 cycles. TCRdb processed the 5' RACE reads anew with MiXCR; each CDR3 protein has one entry. The sample yields 1.5 million to 1.8 million distinct CDR3 sequences, approximately 42% seen once. Sequenced: blood. These receptors all stem from a woman under 30 in good health.

There are a few counts of this clonotype. This chain joins TRBV20-1 and TRBJ2-5; D is unclear. CDR1 and CDR2 (germline): DFQATT, SNEGSKA (reference sequence). Trimming left V 5 bases short and J 5 bases short, with 9 bases between. The CDR3 totals 11 residues. For the CDR3, the DNA is TGCAGTGCTCCGGAGTGGGAGACCCAGTACTTC. It yields the protein CSAPEWETQYF.

This clonotype was recorded once. The rearrangement uses TRBV29-1 and TRBJ2-3, with TRBD1 as a possible D gene (6 bases). The ends were cut back, 3 bases at V and 0 bases at J, with 10 bases in the middle. CDR1 SQVTM and CDR2 ANQGSEA come from the germline V gene. This CDR3 has 14 residues. In DNA form, the CDR3 reads TGCAGCGTTGATCAGGGGTTTAGCACAGATACGCAGTATTTT. Protein: CSVDQGFSTDTQYF.

This clonotype was found a few times. The chain uses TRBV7-9 and TRBJ1-1; no clear D gene. Germline CDR1 SEHNR, CDR2 FQNEAQ (reference sequence). The CDR3 has 10 residues. The ends were cut back, 6 bases at V and 4 bases at J, with 3 bases in the middle. The DNA for the CDR3 is TGTGCCAGCAGGGGCACTGAAGCTTTCTTT. Encoded protein: CASRGTEAFF.

The CDR3 DNA reads as TGCAGCGTCAATCAGGGGTACCCAAACACCGGGGAGCTGTTTTTT. It specifies CSVNQGYPNTGELFF. The gene calls are TRBV29-1 and TRBJ2-2; possibly TRBD1 for D (6 bases). The CDR3 is made up of 15 amino acids. Trimming cost V 6 bases and J 2 bases, with 16 bases left between them. The V gene's germline CDR1 is SQVTM and CDR2 ANQGSEA.

V usage is TRBV6-5 and J usage is TRBJ1-4; 9 nucleotides line up with TRBD1. Germline CDR1 MNHEY, CDR2 SVGAGI. Losses at the gene ends were 5 bases for V and 7 bases for J; bases not matched to a gene: 11. The CDR3 loop spans 16 amino acids. The CDR3 protein is CASSPTPGQGGEKLFF. CDR3 coding DNA: TGTGCCAGCAGTCCCACGCCGGGACAGGGAGGTGAAAAACTGTTTTTT.

The chain uses TRBV20-1 and TRBJ2-1; unclear D gene. Near its end, the DNA agrees better with TRBJ2-7, so the J call may be wrong. The CDR3 has 12 amino acids. Germline V CDR1 and CDR2: DFQATT, SNEGSKA (reference sequence). The CDR3 sequence: CSAPKQYNEQYF. The DNA for the CDR3 is TGCAGTGCACCCAAGCAGTACAATGAGCAGTACTTC.

CDR3 nucleotide sequence: TGTGCCAGCAGTGAACAACCCGGTTACGAGCAGTACTTC. It translates to CASSEQPGYEQYF. The V call is TRBV2, the J call TRBJ2-7; no definite D call. V was clipped by 2 bases and J by 4 bases, with 9 bases between them. CDR3 size: 13 residues. The V gene's germline CDR1 is SNHLY and CDR2 FYNNEI.

V and J are TRBV6-6 and TRBJ1-2, with a tentative D call TRBD1 (5 bases). The CDR3 is made up of 12 amino acids. Germline values: CDR1 MNHNY, CDR2 SVGAGI (reference sequence). V was pared by 7 bases and J by 4 bases, with 10 bases between. The CDR3 DNA is TGTGCCAGCATCGCCGACAGCTATGGCTACACCTTC. It encodes CASIADSYGYTF.

There are a few counts of this clonotype. This chain uses TRBV5-5 with TRBJ1-2; TRBD1 aligns across 10 bases. The CDR3 covers 16 residues. V shed 0 bases, J shed 8 bases, and the junction held 10 bases outside the gene matches. Germline values: CDR1 SGHKS, CDR2 YYEKEE (reference sequence). The CDR3 sequence is CASSLGTGGRLWGYTF. CDR3 nucleotides: TGTGCCAGCAGCTTGGGGACAGGGGGGCGCCTCTGGGGCTACACCTTC. The variable domain in full, completed from reference TRBV5-5 and TRBJ1-2, reads DAGVTQSPTHLIKTRGQQVTLRCSPISGHKSVSWYQQVLGQGPQFIFQYYEKEERGRGNFPDRFSARQFPNYSSELNVNALLLGDSALYLCASSLGTGGRLWGYTFGSGTRLTVV.

This rearrangement joins TRBV9 to TRBJ2-4, with D perhaps matching TRBD2 (5 bases). V was cut by 4 bases and J by 9 bases, with 11 bases left in between. Germline V lookup: CDR1 SGDLS, CDR2 YYNGEE. The CDR3 runs 12 residues. The CDR3 sequence: CASSPPAGIQYF. CDR3 in DNA: TGTGCCAGCAGCCCCCCCGCGGGCATTCAGTACTTC.

The V gene is TRBV27, the J gene TRBJ2-7, with 12 nucleotides matching TRBD1. TRBJ2-5 matches the DNA end more closely, so the J call is doubtful. CDR3 length: 16 residues. Germline CDR1 MNHEY, CDR2 SMNVEV (reference sequence). Here the CDR3 reads CASSLLGQGAEETQYF. The CDR3 DNA sequence: TGTGCCAGCAGTTTATTGGGACAGGGGGCAGAAGAGACCCAGTACTTC.

The gene calls are TRBV20-1 and TRBJ1-1; TRBD1 agrees at 8 bases. The junction had 7 bases not matched to a gene; V was cut back by 6 bases and J by 1 base. The CDR3 runs 14 residues. Per germline, CDR1 DFQATT and CDR2 SNEGSKA (reference sequence). The CDR3: CSASDRVENTEAFF. The DNA for the CDR3 is TGCAGTGCATCGGACAGGGTCGAGAACACTGAAGCTTTCTTT.

This chain joins TRBV7-2 and TRBJ2-1; TRBD1 is a possible D gene (5 bases). The CDR3 totals 16 residues. The V end was cut by 5 bases, the J end by 4 bases, with 18 bases between. CDR1 and CDR2 from the germline V gene are SGHTA and FQGNSA. The CDR3 DNA reads TGTGCCAGCAGCCCGATGGTGGGGCGCAGATACAATGAGCAGTTCTTC. Translating it yields CASSPMVGRRYNEQFF.